This passage covers 26 T cell receptor beta chains from one sample sequenced in a study of metastatic and nonmetastatic thyroid tumors. All patients were treatment-naive before thyroid surgery. TCRdb ran MiXCR on the PCR reads. The sample includes 5,500 to 6,500 clones, more than 35% seen only once; the top ten take roughly 15%. Sequenced input: tumor tissue. These receptors were taken from a male donor with papillary thyroid cancer or a benign thyroid nodule (not recorded which). Some clones in this sample may be carry-over from other donors' samples.

By sample fraction, this clone is medium-sized. The chain couples TRBV30 to TRBJ2-1; 9 bases align to TRBD2. V shed 2 bases and J 8 bases; nucleotides not matched to a gene: 10. This CDR3 comprises 15 residues. Germline CDR1 is GTSNPN and CDR2 is SVGIG (reference sequence). The CDR3: CAWSTMAGGPDEQFF. The CDR3 DNA follows: TGTGCCTGGAGTACGATGGCGGGGGGGCCCGATGAGCAGTTCTTC.

This clone was counted only a few times. The CDR3 reads CASSDTETDTQYF. CDR3 bases: TGTGCCAGCAGTGATACAGAAACGGATACGCAGTATTTT. The gene calls are TRBV6-4 and TRBJ2-3; D not resolved. The germline V gene has CDR1 MRHNA and CDR2 SNTAGT. With 3 bases removed from V and 6 bases from J, the gap between germline ends came to 10 bases. The CDR3 sequence is 13 residues long.

This clone was found a few times. The rearrangement uses TRBV6-1 and TRBJ2-7, with D maybe TRBD1 (5 bases). The CDR3 is made up of 14 amino acids. Per the germline V gene, CDR1 is MNHNS and CDR2 is SASEGT. Trimming cost V 3 bases and J 0 bases, with 9 bases left between them. The CDR3 DNA reads as TGTGCCAGCAGTGATGGGGCTCCCTCCTACGAGCAGTACTTC. Its protein product is CASSDGAPSYEQYF.

The chain recombines TRBV6-2 or TRBV6-3 with TRBJ2-5; 10 nucleotides match TRBD2. Germline trimming cut 2 bases from V and 4 bases from J; bases unmatched to any gene: 7. Per germline, CDR1 MNHEY and CDR2 SVGEGT. This CDR3 region has 16 residues. Here the CDR3 DNA reads TGTGCCAGCAGTTACAGAGCGGGAGGGCCTACAGAGACCCAGTACTTC. It translates to CASSYRAGGPTETQYF.

CDR3 DNA sequence: TGTGCCAGCAGCCCATTTCCGGGACAGGGCACAGATACGCAGTATTTT. Translated, it gives CASSPFPGQGTDTQYF. The chain couples TRBV7-3 to TRBJ2-3; 8 bases align to TRBD1. This CDR3 is 16 amino acids long. Germline CDR1 and CDR2: SGHTA and FQGTGA. V shed 5 bases, J shed 1 base, and the junction held 8 bases outside the gene matches.

This chain joins TRBV19 and TRBJ1-5; D call uncertain. V was cut by 3 bases and J by 11 bases, with 14 bases left in between. Germline CDR1 and CDR2: LNHDA and SQIVND (reference sequence). The CDR3 spans 13 residues. DNA for the CDR3: TGTGCCAGTAGTATGAAGCCTTTCACGGCCCAGCATTTT. It yields the protein CASSMKPFTAQHF.

The chain uses TRBV5-1 and TRBJ2-2; 7 nucleotides match TRBD1. Germline CDR1 is SGHRS and CDR2 is YFSETQ. With V trimmed by 0 bases and J by 5 bases, 4 bases remained unmatched. The CDR3 extends over 15 amino acids. Written as DNA, the CDR3 is TGCGCCAGCAGCTTGGGACAGGGTATGACCGGGGAGCTGTTTTTT. Translating gives CASSLGQGMTGELFF.

The chain uses TRBV5-1 and TRBJ2-7; TRBD1 matches at 8 bases. Per the germline V gene, CDR1 is SGHRS and CDR2 is YFSETQ. The CDR3 spans 17 residues. V shed 3 bases and J 2 bases; nucleotides not matched to a gene: 13. The CDR3 reads CASSYRLTGQAAYEQYF. The CDR3 bases are TGCGCCAGCAGCTACCGTTTGACGGGACAGGCGGCCTACGAGCAGTACTTC.

The CDR3 loop is CASSLVATQYF. The CDR3 region has the DNA TGTGCCAGCAGTTTAGTGGCGACCCAGTACTTC. The rearrangement links TRBV12-3 or TRBV12-4 to TRBJ2-5; D remains unclear. This CDR3 is 11 amino acids long. V lost 1 base, J lost 7 bases, and 4 bases lay in between.

The chain employs TRBV6-1 and TRBJ1-2, with 9 positions matching TRBD1. The V segment lost 6 bases and the J segment 6 bases; nucleotides outside the gene matches: 8. This CDR3 spans 14 amino acids. Germline V gene data show CDR1 as MNHNS and CDR2 as SASEGT. CDR3 in amino acids: CASSPTGGGNGYTF. CDR3 DNA: TGTGCCAGCAGCCCTACAGGGGGCGGTAATGGCTACACCTTC.

The chain employs TRBV28 and TRBJ1-1; D perhaps matches TRBD1 (6 bases). CDR3 length equals 13 residues. Germline V gives CDR1 MDHEN, CDR2 SYDVKM. V was clipped by 3 bases and J by 7 bases, with 12 bases between them. CDR3 residues: CASSFRGVYEAFF. The CDR3 DNA follows: TGTGCCAGCAGTTTCAGGGGTGTTTATGAAGCTTTCTTT.

This clone was picked up a small number of times. J is TRBJ1-1 and V is TRBV5-1; TRBD1 matches 9 bases. V shed 3 bases, J shed 7 bases, and the junction held 4 bases outside the gene matches. CDR3 size: 13 residues. Looked up from germline, CDR1 is SGHRS and CDR2 is YFSETQ. The CDR3 sequence: CASSYRGRDEAFF. CDR3 nucleotides: TGCGCCAGCAGCTACAGGGGGCGCGATGAAGCTTTCTTT.

This clone has at least ten counts. The chain is built from TRBV24-1 and TRBJ1-2, with a weak D call TRBD1 (6 bases). The germline gives CDR1 KGHDR, CDR2 SFDVKD. This CDR3 is built from 16 residues. Trimming cost V 5 bases and J 4 bases, with 19 bases left between them. Here the CDR3 DNA reads TGTGCCACCAGTGGCGCCGTGGGGGCAGGGGTCTATGGCTACACCTTC. This codes for CATSGAVGAGVYGYTF.

The V call is TRBV12-3 or TRBV12-4, the J call TRBJ2-6; no clear D gene. This CDR3 has 18 amino acids. V lost 2 bases and J 4 bases, leaving 18 bases between the germline ends. The CDR3 protein is CASSLSLWVLRGANVLTF. The CDR3 DNA reads as TGTGCCAGCAGTTTAAGCTTGTGGGTATTGAGGGGGGCCAACGTCCTGACTTTC.

By its share, this clone is medium-sized. The chain recombines TRBV6-1 with TRBJ1-2, with TRBD1 matching 8 bases. Germline loops: CDR1 MNHNS, CDR2 SASEGT. The CDR3 spans 15 residues. J was trimmed by 5 bases and V by 6 bases; bases with no gene match: 11. In nucleotides, the CDR3 is TGTGCCAGCAGAGAAACGACAGGGGAAAATTATGGCTACACCTTC. Translating it yields CASRETTGENYGYTF.

Only a few counts were recorded for this clone. The rearrangement joins TRBV28 to TRBJ1-2; maybe TRBD1 (5 bases). This CDR3 contains 11 residues. Trimming took 1 base from V and 10 from J, leaving 7 bases between them. Per the germline V gene, CDR1 is MDHEN and CDR2 is SYDVKM. The CDR3 coding sequence is TGTGCCAGCAGTTTATTGGGGGACTACACCTTC. Protein: CASSLLGDYTF.

This clone was seen once. The rearrangement links TRBV11-2 to TRBJ2-2; 11 bases are a match to TRBD2. Germline assignment: CDR1 SGHAT and CDR2 FQNNGV. This CDR3 comprises 15 residues. Unmatched junction bases numbered 8, after V lost 8 bases and J lost 6 bases. CDR3 nucleotides: TGTGCCAGCGGTACTAGCGGGAGCGGCCCCGGGGAGCTGTTTTTT. This codes for CASGTSGSGPGELFF.

The chain recombines TRBV7-6 with TRBJ2-3, with 9 bases identical to TRBD1. The junction had 5 bases not matched to a gene; V was cut back by 5 bases and J by 8 bases. This CDR3 comprises 13 residues. Germline CDR1 and CDR2: SGHVS and FNYEAQ. The CDR3 protein is CASSGQGSSTQYF. The CDR3 coding sequence is TGTGCCAGCAGCGGACAGGGGAGTTCTACGCAGTATTTT.

The CDR3, as DNA: TGCAGGAGAAGAACAGGGAGTAATTCACCCCTCCACTTT. Translated: CRRRTGSNSPLHF. The chain joins TRBV20-1 to TRBJ1-6, with D perhaps TRBD1 (6 bases). In germline, CDR1 is DFQATT, CDR2 SNEGSKA (reference sequence). CDR3 length: 13 residues.

The rearrangement joins TRBV30 to TRBJ2-7; D is possibly TRBD2 (5 bases). Trimming took off 1 base at V and 7 bases at J, with 20 bases between the two ends. Germline CDR1 is GTSNPN and CDR2 is SVGIG (reference sequence). CDR3 length equals 15 residues. This CDR3 reads CAWSEPRRSYGEQYF. The CDR3 DNA sequence: TGTGCCTGGAGTGAACCTCGGAGGTCCTACGGGGAGCAGTACTTC. The whole variable domain, filled in from reference TRBV30 and TRBJ2-7, reads SQTIHQWPATLVQPVGSPLSLECTVEGTSNPNLYWYRQAAGRGLQLLFYSVGIGQISSEVPQNLSASRPQDRQFILSSKKLLLSDSGFYLCAWSEPRRSYGEQYFGPGTRLTVT.

This clone was seen a few times. The chain links TRBV27 to TRBJ2-7, with 11 bases aligning to TRBD2. This CDR3 has 18 residues. CDR1 MNHEY and CDR2 SMNVEV come from the germline V gene (reference sequence). With V trimmed by 9 bases and J by 2 bases, 18 bases remained unmatched. The CDR3 nucleotides read TGTGCCAGTCCCCCTACTAGCGGGAGAAGCTTCGGAACCTACGAGCAGTACTTC. Translation: CASPPTSGRSFGTYEQYF.

The chain is built from TRBV5-8 and TRBJ1-3; D unclear. V gave up 2 bases and J gave up 4 bases, with 10 bases separating them. The germline CDR1 and CDR2 sequences are SGHTS and YDEGEE. This CDR3 has 14 amino acids. The DNA of the CDR3 is TGTGCCAGCAGCTTATCGGGAACGGGAAACACCATATATTTT. Translating gives CASSLSGTGNTIYF.

The rearrangement joins TRBV6-2 or TRBV6-3 to TRBJ2-3, with a weak D call TRBD1 (6 bases). The CDR3 spans 14 residues. Trimming took off 2 bases at V and 1 base at J, with 7 bases between the two ends. Germline V gene sequence: CDR1 MNHEY, CDR2 SVGEGT. The CDR3 DNA reads TGTGCCAGCAGTTACGAGGGGGGCACAGATACGCAGTATTTT. Protein: CASSYEGGTDTQYF.

The chain has TRBV11-3 and TRBJ2-1; D is ambiguous. The V gene lost 1 base and the J gene lost 4 bases, with 5 bases spanning the gap. The CDR3 consists of 13 residues. Per the germline V gene, CDR1 is SGHNT and CDR2 is YENEEA. The CDR3 spells CASSLGNYNEQFF. CDR3 coding DNA: TGTGCCAGCAGCTTAGGCAATTACAATGAGCAGTTCTTC.

The CDR3: CASSLAGYTEAFF. The CDR3 DNA is TGCGCCAGCAGCTTGGCAGGATACACTGAAGCTTTCTTT. The V and J genes are TRBV5-1 and TRBJ1-1; unclear D gene. The germline CDR1 and CDR2 sequences are SGHRS and YFSETQ. The CDR3 covers 13 residues. With 0 bases removed from V and 3 bases from J, the gap between germline ends came to 6 bases.

The chain couples TRBV7-6 to TRBJ2-7, with D perhaps matching TRBD1 (6 bases). Trimming removed 2 bases at V and 0 bases at J, with 11 bases between. Germline CDR1 SGHVS, CDR2 FNYEAQ. The CDR3 totals 15 residues. CDR3 region: CASSLQGPGSYEQYF. CDR3 sequence (DNA): TGTGCCAGCAGCTTACAGGGGCCCGGCTCCTACGAGCAGTACTTC.